This note documents a single TCR beta chain sequence. Its antigen is not identified. Clones were read by immunoSEQ multiplex PCR, and TCRdb kept only the in-frame ones, dropping some. Seen here are approximately 1,200 clones, around 85% observed once, and the top ten hold more than 9.5%. The sample is drawn from a study of brain metastases from non-small cell lung cancer. Study observations and caveats: T-cell infiltration was lower in brain metastases than primaries (P < 0.001).

The material sequenced was tissue from a brain metastasis. The TCR comes from a donor at least 40 years old with non-small cell lung cancer.

DNA for the CDR3: TGCGCCAGCAGCTCGATAGGGGAAGGAAACTATGGCTACACCTTC. Translating gives CASSSIGEGNYGYTF. This rearrangement joins TRBV5-1 to TRBJ1-2, with D tentatively TRBD1 (5 bases). Per the germline V gene, CDR1 is SGHRS and CDR2 is YFSETQ. The CDR3 has 15 residues. The germline V and J ends were trimmed by 3 bases and 2 bases, with 14 bases remaining between them.